This record concerns one T cell receptor beta chain sequence. Antigen unknown. Germline CDR1 is MGHDK and CDR2 is SYGVNS. Trimming removed 6 bases at V and 5 bases at J, with 23 bases between. The CDR3 covers 17 residues. This record comes from a study of T cell responses to AZD1222 COVID-19 vaccine. General study results and limits: Repertoires were sampled only after the peak T cell response.

The repertoire was sequenced with immunoSEQ multiplex PCR; TCRdb's copy has only in-frame clones and lacks some. The table has some 170,000 clones, 92% seen once. The V gene is TRBV25-1, the J gene TRBJ2-1, with D perhaps matching TRBD1 (5 bases). The sequenced sample was peripheral blood, obtained on day 0 of MenACWY control vaccination. The sequence came from an adult in good health. The CDR3 DNA is TGTGCCAGCAGCCACTGGGGCAGGTCCCTTAAAGACAATGAGCAGTTCTTC. This encodes CASSHWGRSLKDNEQFF.